This T cell receptor beta chain was documented in a study of cytomegalovirus exposure and HLA in healthy donors. Study-wide context: Within an early data release were around 87 million unique TCRs drawn from HLA-typed donors. Study findings and constraints: A later look showed TCR association rates differing by HLA locus, highest for DRB1 and lowest for HLA-C. A further, later analysis showed that HLA-associated TCR beta chains (compared with equally common others) were more clonally expanded.

The V and J ends lost 6 bases and 7 bases respectively, with 21 bases between them. CDR1 MNHEY and CDR2 SVGAGI come from the germline V gene. The CDR3 is 15 amino acids. About this clone: As yet, its antigen is unknown.

The PCR used 60 Vbeta and 13 Jbeta primers. Profiled with immunoSEQ multiplex PCR; TCRdb holds only in-frame clones, not every one. The profile shows about 190,000 clones, about 86% of them singletons. The chain employs TRBV6-5 and TRBJ1-2, with D tentatively TRBD1 (6 bases). The sample consisted of PBMCs. This TCR was recovered from a woman between 18 and 29 years old in good health and CMV-seropositive. CDR3 in amino acids: CASSLSSQGIGGYTF. Written as DNA, the CDR3 is TGTGCCAGCAGCCTTTCCTCACAGGGAATCGGTGGCTACACCTTC.